A single sample is the source of the 16 T cell receptor beta chains below, sequenced in a study of T cells in narcolepsy. Clones were read by immunoSEQ multiplex PCR, and TCRdb kept only the in-frame ones, dropping some. The repertoire holds about 25,000 clones, with roughly 80% as singletons. The source material was CD45RA- memory CD4+ T cells from PBMCs. These receptors were collected from a human donor with narcolepsy.

The J gene is TRBJ2-3, the V gene TRBV5-6, with D possibly called TRBD1 or TRBD2 (5 bases each). CDR3 length equals 14 residues. Germline-derived CDR1 and CDR2 are SGHDT and YYEEEE. The V end was cut by 1 base, the J end by 4 bases, with 10 bases between. The CDR3 sequence is CASSLMQGPDTQYF. The CDR3 coding sequence is TGTGCCAGCAGCTTGATGCAGGGACCAGATACGCAGTATTTT.

This clone came up a few times. The chain has TRBV7-9 and TRBJ1-2; D not certain. The CDR3 contains 15 residues. CDR1 is SEHNR, CDR2 FQNEAQ, per germline (reference sequence). The V and J ends lost 2 bases and 4 bases respectively, with 14 bases between them. The CDR3 protein is CASSLSRVGSYGYTF. The CDR3 DNA reads TGTGCCAGCAGCTTAAGCCGGGTAGGTTCCTATGGCTACACCTTC.

This chain joins TRBV6-6 and TRBJ2-3; a possible D gene is TRBD1 (6 bases). This CDR3 spans 14 amino acids. CDR1 and CDR2 from the germline V gene are MNHNY and SVGAGI (reference sequence). The V gene lost 3 bases and the J gene lost 5 bases, with 12 bases spanning the gap. CDR3 loop: CASSYLGAGDTQYF. The CDR3 nucleotides are TGTGCCAGCAGTTATCTGGGGGCTGGAGATACGCAGTATTTT.

The rearrangement links TRBV4-3 to TRBJ1-1, with TRBD1 identical over 7 bases. The CDR3 is 17 residues long. Germline assignment: CDR1 LGHNA and CDR2 YSLEER. V was clipped by 0 bases and J by 4 bases; unmatched bases: 11. CDR3: CASSQDGGGSTSTEAFF. The CDR3 DNA follows: TGCGCCAGCAGCCAAGATGGAGGGGGCTCAACTTCCACTGAAGCTTTCTTT.

The chain combines TRBV19 with TRBJ1-2; TRBD1 aligns across 8 bases. Germline assignment: CDR1 LNHDA and CDR2 SQIVND (reference sequence). The CDR3 runs to 14 residues. Trimming removed 6 bases from V and 5 bases from J; junction bases left unmatched: 8. In DNA form, the CDR3 reads TGTGCCAGTAGCGGGACAGGAAGTCGGTATGGCTACACCTTC. Translation: CASSGTGSRYGYTF. The whole variable domain, remainder taken from reference TRBV19 and TRBJ1-2, is DGGITQSPKYLFRKEGQNVTLSCEQNLNHDAMYWYRQDPGQGLRLIYYSQIVNDFQKGDIAEGYSVSREKKESFPLTVTSAQKNPTAFYLCASSGTGSRYGYTFGSGTRLTVV.

This clone occurred once. The rearrangement uses TRBV19 and TRBJ1-2; D call uncertain. The germline V and J ends were trimmed by 4 bases and 1 base, with 7 bases remaining between them. The CDR3 sequence is 13 residues long. Germline CDR1 and CDR2: LNHDA and SQIVND (reference sequence). CDR3 DNA: TGTGCCAGTAGTAGTCAGATTAACTATGGCTACACCTTC. Translating it yields CASSSQINYGYTF. The full variable domain, rest sourced from reference TRBV19 and TRBJ1-2, is DGGITQSPKYLFRKEGQNVTLSCEQNLNHDAMYWYRQDPGQGLRLIYYSQIVNDFQKGDIAEGYSVSREKKESFPLTVTSAQKNPTAFYLCASSSQINYGYTFGSGTRLTVV.

This clone has more than one count but fewer than ten. The CDR3 region has the DNA TGTGCCAGCAGCCACAGATTCTCCTACGAGCAGTACTTC. Protein sequence: CASSHRFSYEQYF. The gene calls are TRBV6-5 and TRBJ2-7; D not certain. CDR3 size: 13 residues. V lost 6 bases and J lost 0, with 9 bases in between. Germline V lookup: CDR1 MNHEY, CDR2 SVGAGI.

This clone was counted between two and nine times. The CDR3 is CSAPVMCTYEQYF. DNA for the CDR3: TGCAGCGCCCCGGTAATGTGCACCTACGAGCAGTACTTC. The rearrangement joins TRBV29-1 to TRBJ2-7; D unclear. In germline, CDR1 is SQVTM, CDR2 ANQGSEA. The length of the CDR3 is 13 residues. V gave up 7 bases and J gave up 2 bases, with 15 bases separating them.

V is TRBV27 and J is TRBJ2-1; D is unclear. V lost 3 bases to trimming and J lost 4 bases, with 10 bases between them. Per germline, CDR1 MNHEY and CDR2 SMNVEV (reference sequence). The CDR3 sequence is 14 residues long. The CDR3 coding sequence is TGTGCCAGCAGTTTGGGGTCCCCATACAATGAGCAGTTCTTC. Protein sequence: CASSLGSPYNEQFF.

The V call is TRBV7-9, the J call TRBJ1-2, with D perhaps TRBD1 (5 bases). The CDR3 has 12 amino acids. V lost 5 bases, J lost 8 bases, and 12 bases lay in between. Germline lookup yields CDR1 SEHNR and CDR2 FQNEAQ (reference sequence). The CDR3 DNA reads as TGTGCCAGCAGCCCGCCCGGGGGGGGCTACACCTTC. Encoded protein: CASSPPGGGYTF.

The CDR3 bases are TGTGCCAGCAGTCGAGACCATATCTCTGGCTACACCTTC. Its protein product is CASSRDHISGYTF. The J gene is TRBJ1-2, the V gene TRBV6-5; D is unresolved. The germline V gene has CDR1 MNHEY and CDR2 SVGAGI. The CDR3 extends over 13 amino acids. Between the trimmed V and J ends, which lost 5 bases and 7 bases, there was a span of 14 bases.

This clone was seen only once. The chain carries TRBV5-6 and TRBJ2-3, with 10 positions matching TRBD2. The CDR3 sequence is 19 residues long. Trimming took 5 bases from V and 0 from J; bases not matched to a gene: 15. CDR1 is SGHDT, CDR2 YYEEEE, per germline. CDR3 nucleotide sequence: TGTGCCAGCAGTTTTAAACCGGGACTAGCGACAACTAGCACAGATACGCAGTATTTT. It yields the protein CASSFKPGLATTSTDTQYF.

This clone was counted only a few times. V usage is TRBV10-2 and J usage is TRBJ2-2; D is ambiguous. This CDR3 comprises 14 residues. With 4 bases removed from V and 6 bases from J, the gap between germline ends came to 12 bases. CDR1 and CDR2 (germline): WSHSY, SAAADI. The CDR3 region is CASSGQLPPGELFF. The CDR3 nucleotides are TGCGCCAGCAGTGGGCAGCTTCCCCCCGGGGAGCTGTTTTTT.

The rearrangement links TRBV7-8 to TRBJ1-5; no reliable D call. This CDR3 contains 14 residues. Per the germline V gene, CDR1 is SGHVS and CDR2 is FQNEAQ. V gave up 3 bases and J gave up 4 bases, with 10 bases separating them. The CDR3 protein is CASSLRLQNQPQHF. CDR3 nucleotide sequence: TGTGCCAGCAGCTTGAGACTCCAAAATCAGCCCCAGCATTTT.

The V and J genes are TRBV11-3 and TRBJ2-1, with 11 bases lining up with TRBD2. Germline values: CDR1 SGHNT, CDR2 YENEEA. V shed 5 bases and J 11 bases; nucleotides not matched to a gene: 5. This CDR3 is 13 amino acids long. In DNA, the CDR3 is TGTGCCAGCAGCGATACTAGCGGGAGCCAGCAGTTCTTC. It specifies CASSDTSGSQQFF.

The count of this clone is one. The V call is TRBV28, the J call TRBJ1-5; D remains ambiguous. CDR3 length: 14 residues. Trimming removed 4 bases from V and 7 bases from J, with 14 bases in between. Germline-derived CDR1 and CDR2 are MDHEN and SYDVKM. The CDR3 sequence: CASSSASRGQPQHF. For the CDR3, the DNA is TGTGCCAGCAGTTCGGCATCGCGGGGACAGCCCCAGCATTTT.